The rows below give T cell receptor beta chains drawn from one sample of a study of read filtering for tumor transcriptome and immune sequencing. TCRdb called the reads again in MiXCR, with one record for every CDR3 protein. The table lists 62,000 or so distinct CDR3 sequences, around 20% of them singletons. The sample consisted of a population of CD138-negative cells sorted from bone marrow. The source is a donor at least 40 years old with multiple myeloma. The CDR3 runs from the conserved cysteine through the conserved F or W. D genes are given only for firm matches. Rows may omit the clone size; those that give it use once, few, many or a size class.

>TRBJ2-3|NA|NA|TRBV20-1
TGCAGTGCTACCGACGGGCAGGGACGGACAGATACGCAGTATTTT
CSATDGQGRTDTQYF
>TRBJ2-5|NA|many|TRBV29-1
TGCAGCGTTGAACCTTCGATGGTGGAGGAGACCCAGTACTTC
CSVEPSMVEETQYF
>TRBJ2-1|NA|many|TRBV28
TGTGCCAGCAGTTTCGTCAGGGAGAGTACGCAGTTCTTC
CASSFVRESTQFF
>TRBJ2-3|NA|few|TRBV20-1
TGCAGTGCTAGACTAGTTTCAGATACGCAGTATTTT
CSARLVSDTQYF
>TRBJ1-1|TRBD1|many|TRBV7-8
TGTGCCAGCAGCCTCGAGGGACAGATGAACACTGAAGCTTTCTTT
CASSLEGQMNTEAFF
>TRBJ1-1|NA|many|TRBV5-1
TGCGCCAGCAGCTCCGAAGGAGGCACTGAAGCTTTCTTT
CASSSEGGTEAFF
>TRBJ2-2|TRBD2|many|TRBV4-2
TGTGCCAGCCGTAGCGGGGGGGTAAGCACCGGGGAGCTGTTTTTT
CASRSGGVSTGELFF
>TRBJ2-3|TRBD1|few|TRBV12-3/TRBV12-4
TGTGCCAGCAGTCTTCCCGGGACAGGGTTTGCTAGCACAGATACGCAGTATTTT
CASSLPGTGFASTDTQYF
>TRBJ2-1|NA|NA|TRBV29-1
TGCAGCGTTTCCTCTCGCGGGCCTTACAATGAGCAGTTCTTC
CSVSSRGPYNEQFF
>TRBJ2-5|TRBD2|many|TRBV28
TGTGCCAGCAGTTTTTCTCCGGGGGGGATTGCAGAGACCCAGTACTTC
CASSFSPGGIAETQYF
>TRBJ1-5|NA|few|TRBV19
TGTGCCAGTAGTATAGGTTTTCGGGAAGCCAGCAATCAGCCCCAGCATTTT
CASSIGFREASNQPQHF
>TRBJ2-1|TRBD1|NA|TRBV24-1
TGTGCCACCAGTGACACCAGCTACCGGGACAGGCAGTTCTTC
CATSDTSYRDRQFF
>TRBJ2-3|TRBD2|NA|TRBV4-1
TGCGCCAGCAGCCGTGTGAGGACTAGGGGCACTAGCACAGATACGCAGTATTTT
CASSRVRTRGTSTDTQYF
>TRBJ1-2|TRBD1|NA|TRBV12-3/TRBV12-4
TGTGCCAGCAGTTTATCAAACAGGGGGAACTATGGCTACACCTTC
CASSLSNRGNYGYTF
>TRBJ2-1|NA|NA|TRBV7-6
TGTGCCAGCAGCTCGTCTAGCGAAGGCTCCTACAATGAGCAGTTCTTT
CASSSSSEGSYNEQFF
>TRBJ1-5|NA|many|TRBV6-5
TGTGCCAGCAGTTACAGTCAGGACCTCAATCAGCCCCAGCATTTT
CASSYSQDLNQPQHF
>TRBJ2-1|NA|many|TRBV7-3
TGTGCCAGCAGTTTAACCAGAGGGGGTGGCTACAATGAGCAGTTCTTC
CASSLTRGGGYNEQFF
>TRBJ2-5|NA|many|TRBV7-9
TGTGCCAGCAGCCCACACGGACCTCGGGAGACCCAGTACTTC
CASSPHGPRETQYF
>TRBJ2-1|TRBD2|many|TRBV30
TGTGCCTGGAGCTCGGGACTAGCGGGAGAAGGTGAGCAGTTCTTC
CAWSSGLAGEGEQFF
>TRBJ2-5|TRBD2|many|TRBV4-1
TGCGCCAGCAGCCAAGATCACCAGCGGGGGGGGACGTACCAAGAGACCCAGTACTTC
CASSQDHQRGGTYQETQYF
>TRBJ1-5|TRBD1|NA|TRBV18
TGTGCCAGCTCCTGGGACAGGGAAAATCAGCCCCAGCATTTT
CASSWDRENQPQHF
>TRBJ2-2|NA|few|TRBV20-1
TGCAGTGCTAGAGACACGGGAAGAGGGTCCCTCGGGGAGCTGTTTTTT
CSARDTGRGSLGELFF
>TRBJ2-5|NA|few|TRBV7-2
TGTGCCAGCAGCCCACACGTCGGCTCATTGGGGGAGACCCAGTACTTC
CASSPHVGSLGETQYF
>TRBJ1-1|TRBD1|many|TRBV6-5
TGTGCCAGCAGTTACCCCTCGGGGACAGGGGTCACTGAAGCTTTCTTT
CASSYPSGTGVTEAFF
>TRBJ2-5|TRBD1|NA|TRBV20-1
TGCAGTGCTAGAGTCTTTGGGGACAGGGGATTGAGAGAGACCCAGTACTTC
CSARVFGDRGLRETQYF
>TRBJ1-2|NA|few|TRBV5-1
TGCGCCAGCAGCTTGGCTGGCTACACCTTC
CASSLAGYTF
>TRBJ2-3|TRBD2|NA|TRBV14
TGTGCCAGCAGCCTCCAGCGGGGGGCAAGCACAGATACGCAGTATTTT
CASSLQRGASTDTQYF
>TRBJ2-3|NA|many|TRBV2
TGTGCCAGCAGTGACGGGCGGGACCAGCGCACAGATACGCAGTATTTT
CASSDGRDQRTDTQYF
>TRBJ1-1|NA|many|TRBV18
TGTGCCAGCTCACCACAGGCCAGGGTGAACACTGAAGCTTTCTTT
CASSPQARVNTEAFF
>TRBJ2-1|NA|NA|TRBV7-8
TGTGCCAGCAGCTCGGGTGGACTCAATGAGCAGCTTTTC
CASSSGGLNEQLF
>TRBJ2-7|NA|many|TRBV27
TGTGCCAGAAAAATAGCGCGTATCTGGGACGAGCAGTACTTC
CARKIARIWDEQYF
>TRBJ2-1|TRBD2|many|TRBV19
TGTGCCAGTAGTATCTCAGCGGGAACCCCGAGGGATGAGCAGTTCTTC
CASSISAGTPRDEQFF
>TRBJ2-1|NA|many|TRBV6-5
TGTGCCAGCAGTTACGAGGGACCTTCCTACAATGAGCAGTTCTTC
CASSYEGPSYNEQFF
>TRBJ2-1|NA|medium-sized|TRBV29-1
TGCAGCGTTGAATTGGCCAGCCCTAGCTACAATGAGCAGTTCTTC
CSVELASPSYNEQFF
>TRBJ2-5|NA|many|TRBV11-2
TGTGCCAGCAGCCCCCCCATGAAGGAAGAGACCCAGTACTTC
CASSPPMKEETQYF
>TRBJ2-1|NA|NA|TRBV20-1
TGCAGTGCTAGCGAGTCTAGCGCCTACAATGATCAGTTCTTC
CSASESSAYNDQFF
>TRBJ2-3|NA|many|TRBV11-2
TGTGCCAGCAGCTTCCAGACACACGGTAGCACAGATACGCAGTATTTT
CASSFQTHGSTDTQYF
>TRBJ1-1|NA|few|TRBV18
TGTGCCAGCTCACCAATGTCGGACACTGAAGCTTTCTTT
CASSPMSDTEAFF
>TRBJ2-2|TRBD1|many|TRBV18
TGTGCCAGCTCACCAATAGGAAATCCGGGACAGAGGAACACCGGGGAGCTGTTTTTT
CASSPIGNPGQRNTGELFF
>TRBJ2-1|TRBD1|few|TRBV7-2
TGTGCCAGCAGCGGACAGGGGGCAAAGTACAATGAGCAGTTCTTC
CASSGQGAKYNEQFF
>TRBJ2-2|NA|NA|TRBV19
TGTGCCAGTAGTACCACAGGAGGGACCGGGGAGCTGTTTTTT
CASSTTGGTGELFF
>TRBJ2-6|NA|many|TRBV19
TGTGCCAGTAGTTCTCGGACGTCTGGGGCCAACGTCCTGACTTTC
CASSSRTSGANVLTF
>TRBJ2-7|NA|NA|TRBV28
TGTGCCCAAGGGACCCCATGGGGCGAGCAGTACTTC
CAQGTPWGEQYF
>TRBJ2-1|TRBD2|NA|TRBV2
TGTGCCAGCAGTGTCAGCGGGAGCCCCTACAATGAGCTGTTCTTC
CASSVSGSPYNELFF
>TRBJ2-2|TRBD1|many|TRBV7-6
TGTGCCAGCCAACCCGGACAGGGGGGCACCGGGGAGCTGTTTTTT
CASQPGQGGTGELFF
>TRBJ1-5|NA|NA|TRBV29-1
TGCAGCGTGGCCGGTGGTGGGTCCCAGCATTTT
CSVAGGGSQHF
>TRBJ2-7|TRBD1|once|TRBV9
TGTGCCAGCAGCCCTCAGGGACAGGGAGACTACGAGCAGTACTTC
CASSPQGQGDYEQYF
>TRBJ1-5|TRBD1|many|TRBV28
TGTGCCAGCAGTCACGACAGGGGTGTTAATCAGCCCCAGCATTTT
CASSHDRGVNQPQHF
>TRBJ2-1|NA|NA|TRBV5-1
TGCGCCAGCAGCTTGGCCCTGGGGTTCGATGAGCAGTTCTTC
CASSLALGFDEQFF
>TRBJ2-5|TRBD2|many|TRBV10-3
TGTGCCATCAGTGATTCCGGGAGGGGTGTAAGCGAAGAGACCCAGTACTTC
CAISDSGRGVSEETQYF
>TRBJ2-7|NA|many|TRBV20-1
TGCAGTGCCCAGGGGGGGGACCGGTCCCACCTACCGGAGCAGTACTTC
CSAQGGDRSHLPEQYF
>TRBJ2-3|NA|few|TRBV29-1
TGCAGCGTTGCCGAGCGGGTCACAGATACGCAGTATTTT
CSVAERVTDTQYF
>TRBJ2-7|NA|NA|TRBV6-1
TGTGCGAGCAGTGGAAGGGCTCCCGAGCAGTACTTC
CASSGRAPEQYF
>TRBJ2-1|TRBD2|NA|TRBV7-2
TGTGCCAGCAGCTTAGACGGGGGGGCCTTTCATGAGCGGTTCTTC
CASSLDGGAFHERFF
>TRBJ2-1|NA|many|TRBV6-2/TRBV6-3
TGTGCCAGCAGCTTCCCCCGGCGGGGCACTCACAATGAGCAGTTCTTC
CASSFPRRGTHNEQFF